This T cell receptor beta chain was documented in a study of regulatory T cells in long-lasting Graves disease (TCRdb year 2021). Context from the whole study: In the newly diagnosed Graves' disease group, patients had been taking antithyroid drugs for less than 3 months. TCR sequencing covered some 13 persistent and 20 or so newly diagnosed Graves' disease patients, 33 samples in total. This study used TCR sequencing and RNA sequencing of peripheral blood to compare persistent Graves' disease patients against newly diagnosed Graves' disease patients. The study took place in China and was registered as a clinical trial. The full study reports these points: Only the TCR beta chain was sequenced and analyzed. Because the primary lesion, thyroid tissue, could not be accessed, the study looked at peripheral blood alone. Compared with newly diagnosed patients, persistent Graves' disease patients had lower TCR Shannon entropy and fewer highly expanded clones, which suggests clonal expansion. TRBV28, TRBJ1-2 and TRBJ2-5 were preferentially used in persistent disease, while TRBV20-1 and TRBJ2-1 were favored in newly diagnosed disease. The authors acknowledged the small sample size as a limitation that may reduce accuracy. A larger number of public clonotypes was shared among persistent patients (under 3,000) than among newly diagnosed patients (around 880).

The germline ends are 19 bases apart after V is trimmed by 0 bases and J by 5 bases. From cysteine to phenylalanine, the CDR3 is 17 amino acids long. Only CDR3 DNA is held: 51 bases, read in frame from base 1. CDR1 and CDR2, looked up from the germline V gene, are SGDLS and YYNGEE. The library was built by means of multiplex PCR. Sequencing was performed on an Illumina HiSeq 4000. To build TCR beta libraries, CDR3 regions were amplified by Arm-PCR using iRepertoire HTBI primers. Gel purification was performed on PCR products prior to sequencing. On the authors' methods: A total of 62 TRBV and under 15 TRBJ segments were identified across samples and were used for gene usage analysis of CDR3 amino acid clonotypes. COPE and FqMerger were used to merge the filtered high-quality paired reads into contigs. BLAST was used to align contigs to the IMGT TRBV, TRBD and TRBJ reference genes, and CDR3 was defined following IMGT. Any clonotype with a frequency above 0.1% was counted as a highly expanded clone. Shannon entropy was used to measure repertoire diversity, and the Gini coefficient was used to measure V-J evenness. Public clonotypes were defined as clonotypes shared by more than one individual. TCRdb reprocessing: public reads trimmed at Q25 with fastp, clones called with MiXCR, in-frame beta chains kept. Entries are consolidated by CDR3 protein sequence, retaining the most common genes and DNA. Clone size and V and J calls follow TCRdb, not the original study. The sample table holds 300,000 to 400,000 distinct CDR3 sequences, of which 15% to 20% were seen once. The ten biggest clones cover roughly 40% of the sample.

The time point label corresponds to: newly diagnosed GD, antithyroid drugs for less than 3 months. RNA was extracted from PBMCs in TRIzol for both TCR sequencing and RNA sequencing. The diagnosis of Graves' disease was made according to American Thyroid Association guidelines. Recruitment of patients was carried out at an endocrinology department in Xi'an, China. From each patient, roughly 9 milliliters of peripheral blood was collected into an EDTA anticoagulant tube. Ficoll Paque Plus density gradient separation was used to isolate PBMCs, and no further T cell sorting was done. An Agilent 2100 Bioanalyzer and agarose gel were used to check RNA quality, and a NanoDrop 2000 was used to measure RNA concentration. This clonotype was recorded a few times. Its cognate antigen has yet to be identified. No base-level quality is on record; no much larger clone is a single base apart.

The receptor comes from a female donor with Graves disease. The rearranged chain carries TRBV9 and TRBJ2-3, and TRBD1 may be the D gene, going by 5 matching bases. The material sequenced was peripheral blood mononuclear cells (PBMCs), taken at new diagnosis, from a patient treated with antithyroid drugs. The CDR3 loop reads CASSVVQVLTPGDTQYF. Read as DNA, the sequence is TGTGCCAGCAGCGTAGTACAGGTCCTAACCCCAGGAGATACGCAGTATTTT.